The T cell receptor beta chain described here comes from a study of blood T cell repertoires in COVID-19. Study details: Sample material is recorded as cDNA or gDNA derived from T cells, B-cell-depleted T cells, or PBMCs.

Per the authors' pipeline: Cell counts per sample came from amplifying reference gene primers. Assay used: immunoSEQ multiplex PCR; TCRdb lists only in-frame clones, some missing. V, J and clone size were drawn from that table, and D and trimming were deduced from the DNA. Here the sample spans 200,000 to 300,000 clones, about 85% being singletons. V lost 4 bases and J lost 4; bases outside the gene matches: 10. This CDR3 contains 16 residues. Germline V CDR1 and CDR2: MNHEY, SVGEGT. The V call is TRBV6-2 or TRBV6-3, the J call TRBJ1-5; 7 nucleotides match TRBD1. This TCR was recovered from a woman aged 55-75 years with active or convalescent COVID-19. The sequenced material came from peripheral blood. The CDR3: CASSLNRGLRNQPQHF. DNA for the CDR3: TGTGCCAGCAGTTTAAATAGGGGGCTGAGGAATCAGCCCCAGCATTTT.